This T cell receptor (beta chain) was identified in a study of T-cell memory formation after mild COVID-19. Study at large: In these data, TCR clusters were largely donor specific.

TCRdb used MiXCR to reprocess the 5' RACE reads, holding one entry per CDR3 protein. This table has about 350,000 distinct CDR3 sequences, roughly an eighth appearing once. This clonotype was seen a few times. What it binds is not known. Whole-study findings and limits: Among CD4+ contracting clones, most were CM and EM, and CD8+ ones EMRA. Detection of some responders pre-infection suggested pre-existing cross-reactive memory T cells participated.

The germline V and J ends were trimmed by 0 bases and 3 bases, with 8 bases remaining between them. The germline CDR1 and CDR2 sequences are ENHRY and SYGVKD. This CDR3 contains 14 residues. V gene TRBV10-3 combines with J gene TRBJ1-1, with unresolved D. This clonotype was obtained from a man aged 18 to 29 who had mild COVID-19 (a few samples of this study predate the infection). Cell type and time point are not known. Sequencing was performed on PBMCs or a T cell subset sorted from them (not recorded which). The CDR3 DNA reads TGTGCCATCAGTGAGTCAGCGGGATACACTGAAGCTTTCTTT. Its translation is CAISESAGYTEAFF.